One sample yielded the 5 T cell receptor beta chains listed below, sequenced in a study of blood T cells in healthy people across ages. A second PCR of about 7 to 12 cycles used a sample-barcoded 5' primer and a J-beta primer mix. Each CDR3 protein is one row after TCRdb ran MiXCR on the 5' RACE reads. The sample shows more than 700,000 distinct CDR3 sequences, about half of them seen only once. The sequencing input was blood. These receptors originate from a man aged 80 or over in good health.

The V and J genes are TRBV20-1 and TRBJ2-1; 8 bases are a match to TRBD1. The germline CDR1 and CDR2 sequences are DFQATT and SNEGSKA (reference sequence). J lost 5 bases, V lost 4 bases, and 13 bases had no gene match. This CDR3 spans 16 amino acids. CDR3 amino acids: CSANHPRGQSNNEQFF. The CDR3 nucleotides are TGCAGTGCTAACCATCCCAGGGGGCAATCGAACAATGAGCAGTTCTTC.

This clonotype occurred a few times. The chain carries TRBV5-1 and TRBJ1-1; unclear D gene. The V gene's germline CDR1 is SGHRS and CDR2 YFSETQ. The V gene lost 2 bases and the J gene lost 3 bases, with 11 bases spanning the gap. The CDR3 consists of 14 residues. The CDR3 DNA reads TGCGCCAGCAGCTTTCAATCGGGAGACACTGAAGCTTTCTTT. Amino acids: CASSFQSGDTEAFF.

The sample holds a few counts of this clonotype. Here the CDR3 DNA reads TGCAGTGCTCCTTGGGACAGGGGGCGTGAGACCCAGTACTTC. Amino acids: CSAPWDRGRETQYF. This chain uses TRBV20-1 with TRBJ2-5, with 12 bases lining up with TRBD1. V shed 5 bases, J shed 5 bases, and the junction held 6 bases outside the gene matches. The CDR3 extends over 14 amino acids. Looked up from germline, CDR1 is DFQATT and CDR2 is SNEGSKA (reference sequence).

This clonotype was detected only a few times. V usage is TRBV11-2 and J usage is TRBJ2-1, with 9 bases that match TRBD2. CDR3 size: 17 residues. The trim removed 2 bases at V and 1 base at J, leaving 6 bases unmatched. CDR1 is SGHAT, CDR2 FQNNGV, per germline. Here the CDR3 reads CASSLSRAGGSYNEQFF. CDR3 coding DNA: TGTGCCAGCAGCTTAAGCAGGGCGGGAGGGTCCTACAATGAGCAGTTCTTC.

The sample holds one count of this clonotype. The chain is built from TRBV6-1 and TRBJ2-2, with 9 bases lining up with TRBD2. The CDR3 contains 14 residues. Germline lookup yields CDR1 MNHNS and CDR2 SASEGT. With V trimmed by 5 bases and J by 3 bases, 1 base remained unmatched. In DNA, the CDR3 is TGTGCCAGCAGTATAGCGGGGGACACCGGGGAGCTGTTTTTT. As protein: CASSIAGDTGELFF.